The rows below give T cell receptor beta chains drawn from one sample of a study of cytomegalovirus exposure and HLA in healthy donors. TCRdb's table, derived via immunoSEQ multiplex PCR, lists solely in-frame clones and lacks some. The repertoire has approximately 190,000 clones, over 70% of them found once; the top ten carry approximately 3.8%. Sequences were obtained from PBMCs. Receptors originate from a man aged 50-60 years in good health and CMV-seronegative. Each CDR3 is given with its conserved first and last residue. A D gene is named only where the DNA matches it firmly. Expanded clones get a size class; other rows say once, few or many, or leave the size out.

TGTGCCAGCAGCCAAGGGAGGACAGAGAGCAATCAGCCCCAGCATTTT CASSQGRTESNQPQHF TRBJ1-5 - - TRBV4-2
TGCGCCAGCAGCATGGGACAGGGGGCTGAAGCTTTCTTT CASSMGQGAEAFF TRBJ1-1 TRBD1 - TRBV5-1
TGTGCCATCAGTGAGGACAGGTATCAGCCCCAGCATTTT CAISEDRYQPQHF TRBJ1-5 - - TRBV10-3
TGCTCCGGGGGATACACAGATACGCAGTATTTT CSGGYTDTQYF TRBJ2-3 - once TRBV29-1
TGCGCCAGCAGCAAGGGGATTGTCTATGGCTACACCTTC CASSKGIVYGYTF TRBJ1-2 - - TRBV5-1
TGCGCCAGCAGCTTCGGGACAGTGAGCTCCTACGAGCAGTACTTC CASSFGTVSSYEQYF TRBJ2-7 TRBD1 few TRBV5-1
TGTGCCAGCGGCTTGAAGCGGGGGGGCGGTGAGCAGTTCTTC CASGLKRGGGEQFF TRBJ2-1 TRBD2 - TRBV2
TGTGCCATCAGGGGGCCCGAAAACACCGGGGAGCTGTTTTTT CAIRGPENTGELFF TRBJ2-2 - - TRBV10-3
TGTGCCAGCAGCGTAGCCCCACAGGGAACTGAAGCTTTCTTT CASSVAPQGTEAFF TRBJ1-1 - - TRBV9
TGTGCCAGCAGCTTGAGGGGAAGAATCTACGAGCAGTACTTC CASSLRGRIYEQYF TRBJ2-7 - - TRBV5-6
TGTGCCAGCAGCTTAGTATGGGGGCGAGACCAGCCCCAGCATTTT CASSLVWGRDQPQHF TRBJ1-5 - - TRBV7-2
TGCGCCAGCAGCTGGGACAGTGAGGACACTGAAGCTTTCTTT CASSWDSEDTEAFF TRBJ1-1 TRBD1 once TRBV5-1
TGTGCCAGCAGTTACCTCGGGACTAGGGATGAGCAGTTCTTC CASSYLGTRDEQFF TRBJ2-1 TRBD2 - TRBV6-6
TGTGCCAGCGGGTGGGGAGGCACCGGGGAGCTGTTTTTT CASGWGGTGELFF TRBJ2-2 - - TRBV7-9
TGTGCCAGCAGTGCCCCGACAGGCGATGGTGGCTACACCTTC CASSAPTGDGGYTF TRBJ1-2 - - TRBV27
TGTGCCAGCAGCCCCGGGAGGGTACTTCGGAATGAGCAGTTCTTC CASSPGRVLRNEQFF TRBJ2-1 TRBD2 - TRBV7-2
TGTGCTAGTGGCTTGGGCGGAGAGACCCAGTACTTC CASGLGGETQYF TRBJ2-5 - - TRBV12-5
TGTGCCAGCTCACCACCGGGGCTACCCGCCTACAATGAGCAGTTCTTC CASSPPGLPAYNEQFF TRBJ2-1 - few TRBV18
TGTGCCAGCAGCGCGTCGGACGAGCAGTACTTC CASSASDEQYF TRBJ2-7 - - TRBV21-1
TGTGCCACTAAGCGGGGGGGCGGCACCGGGGAGCTGTTTTTT CATKRGGGTGELFF TRBJ2-2 TRBD2 - TRBV19
TGTGCCAGCAGGCGGGATTTGAACACTGAAGCTTTCTTT CASRRDLNTEAFF TRBJ1-1 - - TRBV5-8
TGTGCCAGCAGTTACTTCAGGGATGCCGGGGAGCTGTTTTTT CASSYFRDAGELFF TRBJ2-2 - - TRBV6-6
TGTGCCTGGAATCCACTAGCGGGGGGGACATTTGCCGGGGAGCTGTTTTTT CAWNPLAGGTFAGELFF TRBJ2-2 TRBD2 - TRBV30
TGTGCCAGTAGACAGGGTTGGAATTCACCCCTCCACTTT CASRQGWNSPLHF TRBJ1-6 - - TRBV19
TGTGCCAGCTCACCATACACAGATACGCAGTATTTT CASSPYTDTQYF TRBJ2-3 - - TRBV18
TGTGCCAGCAGCTTTTCGACCGGGGGAGGTGGCTACACCTTC CASSFSTGGGGYTF TRBJ1-2 - - TRBV13
TGCGCCAGCAGCTTGGAGTGGACACGCTACGAGCAGTACTTC CASSLEWTRYEQYF TRBJ2-7 - once TRBV5-1
TGTGCCAGCAGCCAAGTTGGCGCCTTTAGGGGAGGCACTGAAGCTTTCTTT CASSQVGAFRGGTEAFF TRBJ1-1 - - TRBV14
TGTGCCAGCAGCGAGCGGGGGGGTGATACGCAGTATTTT CASSERGGDTQYF TRBJ2-3 TRBD2 - TRBV7-9
TGTGCCAGCAGTTTCGTTAGCGTGAACACCGGGGAGCTGTTTTTT CASSFVSVNTGELFF TRBJ2-2 - - TRBV27
TGTGCCAGCAGCCCCCGGTCAGACTTCTATGGCTACACCTTC CASSPRSDFYGYTF TRBJ1-2 - - TRBV7-9
- CASSTSDREDGYTF TRBJ1-2 - - TRBV6-5
TGTTCCAGCAGCCGGGGGGGGGATCTCTCCTACGAGCAGTACTTC CSSSRGGDLSYEQYF TRBJ2-7 TRBD2 - TRBV7-9
TGTGCCAGTAGTATCCTCGCCGGGACAGGGAATTCACCCCTCCACTTT CASSILAGTGNSPLHF TRBJ1-6 TRBD1 - TRBV19
TGCGCCAGCAGCCAAGACGAGCTGTATAATTCACCCCTCCACTTT CASSQDELYNSPLHF TRBJ1-6 - - TRBV4-3
TGCGCCAGCAGTCTCGCCCTCGGGTCTGAAGCTTTCTTT CASSLALGSEAFF TRBJ1-1 - - TRBV4-3
TGTGCCTGGAAAGGTCTAGGTGGTGGCTACACCTTC CAWKGLGGGYTF TRBJ1-2 - - TRBV30
TGTGCCAGCAGCTTAGCGCGCCAAGGGGGCTACGCTGGCTACACCTTC CASSLARQGGYAGYTF TRBJ1-2 TRBD1 - TRBV7-9
TGTGCCAGCAGGAAGACTAGCGGGGGGACCTACGAGCAGTACTTC CASRKTSGGTYEQYF TRBJ2-7 TRBD2 - TRBV27
TGTGCCTGGAGTGTACAGGGCTTCACTGGAAACACCATATATTTT CAWSVQGFTGNTIYF TRBJ1-3 - - TRBV30
TGTGCCAGCAGCTTAGGCTGGGGCGATGAGCAGTTCTTC CASSLGWGDEQFF TRBJ2-1 - - TRBV7-3